The 6 T cell receptor beta chains below come from one sample, sequenced in a study of T-cell reconstitution after alpha-beta-depleted transplantation in children. The TCRbeta library incorporated unique molecular identifiers. TCRdb recomputed calls from the PCR reads with MiXCR, one row per CDR3 protein. The sample lists around 250,000 distinct CDR3 sequences; under 30% were seen once. Material: PBMCs, obtained before TCRalphabeta/CD19-depleted stem cell transplant. The receptor set was obtained from a girl aged 2-10 years with Fanconi anemia, due to receive a stem cell transplant.

This clonotype has ten or more counts. The chain combines TRBV19 with TRBJ2-1; 10 nucleotides line up with TRBD2. CDR3 length: 14 amino acids. The germline gives CDR1 LNHDA, CDR2 SQIVND (reference sequence). Trimming removed 5 bases from V and 7 bases from J; junction bases left unmatched: 5. CDR3 sequence reads: CASSGKLAGNEQFF. The DNA of the CDR3 is TGTGCCAGTAGTGGGAAACTAGCGGGAAATGAGCAGTTCTTC.

The rearrangement joins TRBV7-2 to TRBJ2-5; tentatively, D is TRBD1 (6 bases). V was pared by 1 base and J by 4 bases, with 16 bases between. Germline loops: CDR1 SGHTA, CDR2 FQGNSA. CDR3 size: 16 residues. CDR3: CASSLVPPLRGETQYF. The CDR3 DNA reads as TGTGCCAGCAGCTTAGTTCCACCACTCAGGGGAGAGACCCAGTACTTC.

DNA for the CDR3: TGTGCCAGCAGCTTAGAGCGGGAGGGCCACGAGACCCAGTACTTC. Its protein product is CASSLEREGHETQYF. The chain has TRBV7-9 and TRBJ2-5; TRBD2 matches at 10 bases. The V segment lost 1 base and the J segment 5 bases; nucleotides outside the gene matches: 4. The CDR3 sequence is 15 residues long. In germline, CDR1 is SEHNR, CDR2 FQNEAQ (reference sequence).

This chain joins TRBV4-2 and TRBJ2-7, with D unclear. CDR3 length: 13 amino acids. V lost 1 base to trimming and J lost 4 bases, with 8 bases between them. Germline CDR1 reads LGHNA; CDR2 reads YNFKEQ. The DNA for the CDR3 is TGTGCCAGCAGCCAAGGGAGAGTATACGAGCAGTACTTC. It yields the protein CASSQGRVYEQYF.

This clonotype came up a few times. The chain links TRBV4-1 to TRBJ2-1; perhaps TRBD2 as D (5 bases). The CDR3 length is 17 residues. Looked up from germline, CDR1 is MGHRA and CDR2 is YSYEKL. V was pared by 3 bases and J by 6 bases, with 21 bases between. CDR3 coding DNA: TGCGCCAGCAGCCAGGTATATGGGAGCCCGGACGTCAATGAGCAGTTCTTC. Translated: CASSQVYGSPDVNEQFF.

Many counts were recorded for this clonotype. The chain couples TRBV7-9 to TRBJ2-7; possibly TRBD1 for D (5 bases). V was clipped by 5 bases and J by 0 bases, with 14 bases between them. Germline V gene lookup returns CDR1 SEHNR and CDR2 FQNEAQ (reference sequence). The CDR3 covers 15 residues. CDR3 amino acids: CASSLTPQGSYEQYF. The DNA of the CDR3 is TGTGCCAGCAGCCTGACTCCTCAGGGCTCCTACGAGCAGTACTTC.